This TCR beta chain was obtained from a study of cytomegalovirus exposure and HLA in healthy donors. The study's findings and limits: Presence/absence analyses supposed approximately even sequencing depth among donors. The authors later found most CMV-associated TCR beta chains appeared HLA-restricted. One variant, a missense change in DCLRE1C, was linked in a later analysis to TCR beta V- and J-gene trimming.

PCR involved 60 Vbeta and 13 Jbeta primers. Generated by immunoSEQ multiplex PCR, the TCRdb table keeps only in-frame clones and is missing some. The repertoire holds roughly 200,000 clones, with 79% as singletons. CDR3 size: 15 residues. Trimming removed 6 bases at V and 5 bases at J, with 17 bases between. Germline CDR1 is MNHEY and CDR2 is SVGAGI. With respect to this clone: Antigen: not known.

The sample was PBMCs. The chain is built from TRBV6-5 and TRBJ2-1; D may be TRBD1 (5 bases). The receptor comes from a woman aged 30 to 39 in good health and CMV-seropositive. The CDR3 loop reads CASRQPGQRNNEQFF. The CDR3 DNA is TGTGCCAGCAGACAACCCGGACAACGTAACAATGAGCAGTTCTTC.